The sequence of this TCR beta chain was determined in a study of vaccination and CD4 T cells after COVID-19. Oncomine TCR Beta short-read sequencing was applied to DNA from cultured CD4+ T cells. TCRdb reprocessed the PCR reads via MiXCR and lists one record per CDR3 protein. The table shows fewer than 30,000 distinct CDR3 sequences, with roughly 31% occurring only once. The time point: late sampling 161 to 241 days after vaccination in a few convalescent patients. Treatment denoted: 10-day PBMC culture with coronavirus spike peptide pools or control peptides (ViraFEST assay). Antigen-specific T cells were expanded with peptide pools by ViraFEST, and TCRs were then sequenced. Worth noting for this clonotype: No antigen is known for it.

Specimen: CD4+ T cells from blood, cultured in vitro, collected about 7 months after SARS-CoV-2 vaccination. The receptor was isolated from a human donor who had recovered from COVID-19.

The CDR3 DNA sequence: TGTGCCAGCAGCTCCGACAGGAACACTGAAGCTTTCTTT. This encodes CASSSDRNTEAFF. The V gene is TRBV7-3, the J gene TRBJ1-1, with D possibly being TRBD1 (5 bases). The V gene's germline CDR1 is SGHTA and CDR2 FQGTGA. The CDR3 runs 13 residues. V lost 4 bases and J 1 base, leaving 7 bases between the germline ends.